This T cell receptor (beta chain) is from a study of blood T cell repertoires in COVID-19. The assay was immunoSEQ multiplex PCR, and TCRdb's table has in-frame clones only and misses some. The table records 200,000 or so clones, about four fifths of them present only once. This clone was found a few times. Sequenced input: peripheral blood. The TCR originated in an elderly woman with acute or convalescent COVID-19.

The DNA of the CDR3 is TGTGCCAGCATGTGGCTAGCGGGGGGCGTGGATGAGCAGTTCTTC. Its translation is CASMWLAGGVDEQFF. This chain links TRBV2 with TRBJ2-1; 11 bases are a match to TRBD2. The germline CDR1 and CDR2 sequences are SNHLY and FYNNEI. The CDR3 is 15 residues long. Trimming cost V 7 bases and J 8 bases; bases outside gene matches: 10. Variable domain in full (rest from reference TRBV2 and TRBJ2-1): EPEVTQTPSHQVTQMGQEVILRCVPISNHLYFYWYRQILGQKVEFLVSFYNNEISEKSEIFDDQFSVERPDGSNFTLKIRSTKLEDSAMYFCASMWLAGGVDEQFFGPGTRLTVL.